Listed below are T cell receptor beta chains from one sample, sequenced in a study of monozygotic twins with cystic fibrosis. Profiling relied on immunoSEQ multiplex PCR, and the TCRdb table lists in-frame clones only, not all of them. The data show over 25,000 clones, roughly 90% seen once. The sample taken for sequencing was blood. All receptors come from a girl aged 2-15 years with cystic fibrosis. CDR3s include the opening cysteine and the closing phenylalanine or tryptophan. Each record gives: clone size, D gene, V gene, J gene, CDR3 DNA, CDR3 protein. The D gene is left open where the match is weak. Size is omitted from some rows. Given values are once, few, many or a class for expanded clones.

abundance: NA
d_gene: NA
v_gene: TRBV30
j_gene: TRBJ1-2
CDR3nt: TGTGCCGAGACCTCTCCGGGCCACTATGGCTACACCTTC
CDR3aa: CAETSPGHYGYTF

abundance: NA
d_gene: TRBD2
v_gene: TRBV9
j_gene: TRBJ2-2
CDR3nt: TGTGCCAGCAGCGCAAGCTCTAGCGGGAGGGTTGGCGGGGAGCTGTTTTTT
CDR3aa: CASSASSSGRVGGELFF

abundance: once
d_gene: NA
v_gene: TRBV2
j_gene: TRBJ2-2
CDR3nt: TGTGCCAGCAGTGGGGGGAAAGGGAACACCGGGGAGCTGTTTTTT
CDR3aa: CASSGGKGNTGELFF

abundance: NA
d_gene: TRBD2
v_gene: TRBV7-2
j_gene: TRBJ2-1
CDR3nt: TGTGCCAGCAGCTTAGTGATAGCGGGAGGGCGGTTGGATGAGCAGTTCTTC
CDR3aa: CASSLVIAGGRLDEQFF

abundance: once
d_gene: TRBD1
v_gene: TRBV7-2
j_gene: TRBJ1-1
CDR3nt: TGTGCCAGCAGTCAGAGGACAGGGCCCTCTCGGGGAGCTTTCTTT
CDR3aa: CASSQRTGPSRGAFF

abundance: NA
d_gene: NA
v_gene: TRBV5-4
j_gene: TRBJ1-3
CDR3nt: TGTGCCAGCAGCCCCCAGGGGCGAAACACCATATATTTT
CDR3aa: CASSPQGRNTIYF

abundance: NA
d_gene: NA
v_gene: TRBV15
j_gene: TRBJ2-5
CDR3nt: TGTGCCACCAGCAGAGCGGTCGAGAGGGTTGAAGAGACCCAGTACTTC
CDR3aa: CATSRAVERVEETQYF

abundance: NA
d_gene: NA
v_gene: TRBV5-5
j_gene: TRBJ1-5
CDR3nt: TGTGCCAGCAGCCTAGACAGCAATCAGCCCCAGCATTTT
CDR3aa: CASSLDSNQPQHF

abundance: NA
d_gene: NA
v_gene: TRBV15
j_gene: TRBJ1-3
CDR3nt: TGTGCCACCAGCAGAGATCTTCGTGGGCATGGAAACACCATATATTTT
CDR3aa: CATSRDLRGHGNTIYF

abundance: NA
d_gene: TRBD1
v_gene: TRBV6-5
j_gene: TRBJ1-3
CDR3nt: TGTGCCAGCAGTCGGGACAGCTCTGGAAACACCATATATTTT
CDR3aa: CASSRDSSGNTIYF

abundance: NA
d_gene: NA
v_gene: TRBV7-9
j_gene: TRBJ1-6
CDR3nt: TGTGCCAGCAGCTCAAGCCAGGGGAATTCACCCCTCCACTTT
CDR3aa: CASSSSQGNSPLHF

abundance: NA
d_gene: NA
v_gene: TRBV28
j_gene: TRBJ1-2
CDR3nt: TGTGCCAGCAGTTTATCGGGGGACCCGGGCGGCTACACCTTC
CDR3aa: CASSLSGDPGGYTF

abundance: NA
d_gene: NA
v_gene: TRBV15
j_gene: TRBJ1-5
CDR3nt: TGTGCCACCAGCAGAGATCAGGGGACGACGCCCCAGCATTTT
CDR3aa: CATSRDQGTTPQHF

abundance: NA
d_gene: TRBD1
v_gene: TRBV27
j_gene: TRBJ1-5
CDR3nt: TGTGCCAGCAGGGGGACAGGAGCCGCGTTGCCCCAGCATTTT
CDR3aa: CASRGTGAALPQHF

abundance: NA
d_gene: NA
v_gene: TRBV10-3
j_gene: TRBJ1-2
CDR3nt: TGTGCCATCAGTGACGGTAACTATGGCTACACCTTC
CDR3aa: CAISDGNYGYTF

abundance: NA
d_gene: TRBD2
v_gene: TRBV5-4
j_gene: TRBJ2-1
CDR3nt: TGTGCCAGCAGCTTGGGGTCTAGCGGGGTTAGTAATGAGCAGTTCTTC
CDR3aa: CASSLGSSGVSNEQFF

abundance: NA
d_gene: NA
v_gene: TRBV7-2
j_gene: TRBJ2-7
CDR3nt: TGTGCCAGCAGCTTAGTGGGCCCGGAGGTCCACGAGCAGTACTTC
CDR3aa: CASSLVGPEVHEQYF

abundance: NA
d_gene: NA
v_gene: TRBV9
j_gene: TRBJ1-1
CDR3nt: TGTGCCAGCAGCGTAGCCAGGGGTACTGAAGCTTTCTTT
CDR3aa: CASSVARGTEAFF

abundance: NA
d_gene: TRBD1
v_gene: TRBV30
j_gene: TRBJ1-4
CDR3nt: TGTGCCTGGAGTGAAAAACAGGGGGAAGTTGAAAAACTGTTTTTT
CDR3aa: CAWSEKQGEVEKLFF

abundance: NA
d_gene: TRBD1
v_gene: TRBV6-1
j_gene: TRBJ1-5
CDR3nt: TGTGCCAGCAGCCCAGGACAGGGGCCGTATCAGCCCCAGCATTTT
CDR3aa: CASSPGQGPYQPQHF

abundance: once
d_gene: NA
v_gene: TRBV20-1
j_gene: TRBJ1-4
CDR3nt: TGCAGTGCTCTCGGTGGAAAACTGTTTTTT
CDR3aa: CSALGGKLFF

abundance: NA
d_gene: NA
v_gene: TRBV6-1
j_gene: TRBJ1-2
CDR3nt: TGTGCCAGCAACGCGGTGTTTGGCTACACCTTC
CDR3aa: CASNAVFGYTF

abundance: NA
d_gene: TRBD1
v_gene: TRBV10-1
j_gene: TRBJ2-7
CDR3nt: TGCGCCAGCAGTGAGTCCCCGGGACAGGGCCACGAGCAGTACTTC
CDR3aa: CASSESPGQGHEQYF

abundance: NA
d_gene: TRBD2
v_gene: TRBV27
j_gene: TRBJ2-7
CDR3nt: TGTGCCAGCAGCTCAGGGAGGGCTGACGAGCAGTACTTC
CDR3aa: CASSSGRADEQYF

abundance: NA
d_gene: NA
v_gene: TRBV28
j_gene: TRBJ2-7
CDR3nt: TGTGCCAGCAGTTTATGGTCAGGGGTCCACGAGCAGTACTTC
CDR3aa: CASSLWSGVHEQYF

abundance: NA
d_gene: NA
v_gene: TRBV5-8
j_gene: TRBJ1-2
CDR3nt: TGTGCCAGCAGCTTTCCCGGCTTGGGCTACACCTTC
CDR3aa: CASSFPGLGYTF

abundance: NA
d_gene: TRBD1
v_gene: TRBV19
j_gene: TRBJ1-1
CDR3nt: TGTGCCAGTAGTATAGTCCCGGGACAGCGCTCGGTTACTGAAGCTTTCTTT
CDR3aa: CASSIVPGQRSVTEAFF

abundance: NA
d_gene: NA
v_gene: TRBV2
j_gene: TRBJ2-3
CDR3nt: TGTGCCAGCAGTGAACAAGCTCTCAAAAGCACAGATACGCAGTATTTT
CDR3aa: CASSEQALKSTDTQYF

abundance: NA
d_gene: NA
v_gene: TRBV19
j_gene: TRBJ1-5
CDR3nt: TGTGCCAGTAGTATCAAGGGCAGGGCGAGGGATCAGCCCCAGCATTTT
CDR3aa: CASSIKGRARDQPQHF

abundance: few
d_gene: NA
v_gene: TRBV6-5
j_gene: TRBJ1-2
CDR3nt: TGTGCCAGCAGTCCCTCTGTGAGGGGCTATGGCTACACCTTC
CDR3aa: CASSPSVRGYGYTF

abundance: NA
d_gene: TRBD1
v_gene: TRBV5-4
j_gene: TRBJ1-2
CDR3nt: TGTGCCAGCAGCCAAGACAGGGGGCATGGCTACACCTTC
CDR3aa: CASSQDRGHGYTF

abundance: NA
d_gene: NA
v_gene: TRBV11-2
j_gene: TRBJ2-7
CDR3nt: TGTGCCAGCAGGGCCCCCACCTACCTCGAGCAGTACTTC
CDR3aa: CASRAPTYLEQYF

abundance: NA
d_gene: NA
v_gene: TRBV7-9
j_gene: TRBJ1-4
CDR3nt: TGTGCCAGCAGCAAACCTGGGAGTTTTGCAACTAATGAAAAACTGTTTTTT
CDR3aa: CASSKPGSFATNEKLFF

abundance: NA
d_gene: NA
v_gene: TRBV29-1
j_gene: TRBJ2-7
CDR3nt: TGCAGCGTTGTTAGGACAAATTACGAGCAGTACTTC
CDR3aa: CSVVRTNYEQYF

abundance: NA
d_gene: TRBD1
v_gene: TRBV6-1
j_gene: TRBJ2-7
CDR3nt: TGTGCCAGCAGTGAAGCGGACAGGGGGACCTACGAGCAGTACTTC
CDR3aa: CASSEADRGTYEQYF

abundance: NA
d_gene: TRBD1
v_gene: TRBV5-5
j_gene: TRBJ1-2
CDR3nt: TGTGCCAGCAGCTCGGTGGGACAGGGAGGGTATGGCTACACCTTC
CDR3aa: CASSSVGQGGYGYTF

abundance: NA
d_gene: NA
v_gene: TRBV15
j_gene: TRBJ2-7
CDR3nt: TGTGCCACCAGCAGAGATCGGATAAGCAACTACGAGCAGTACTTC
CDR3aa: CATSRDRISNYEQYF

abundance: few
d_gene: TRBD1
v_gene: TRBV19
j_gene: TRBJ1-4
CDR3nt: TGTGCCAGTAGTACGCGGCAGGGGGGTGAAAAACTGTTTTTT
CDR3aa: CASSTRQGGEKLFF

abundance: NA
d_gene: NA
v_gene: TRBV10-3
j_gene: TRBJ1-2
CDR3nt: TGTGCCATCAGTGAGTCAGGACAGCTCATAGCTAACTATGGCTACACCTTC
CDR3aa: CAISESGQLIANYGYTF

abundance: once
d_gene: NA
v_gene: TRBV9
j_gene: TRBJ1-4
CDR3nt: TGTGCCAGCAGCGTAGAGGGAGCCCAGGTTGGTGAAAAACTGTTTTTT
CDR3aa: CASSVEGAQVGEKLFF

abundance: once
d_gene: NA
v_gene: TRBV5-4
j_gene: TRBJ1-2
CDR3nt: TGTGCCAGCAGCTTGCGACAGGCCTATGGCTACACCTTC
CDR3aa: CASSLRQAYGYTF

abundance: NA
d_gene: NA
v_gene: TRBV5-4
j_gene: TRBJ2-5
CDR3nt: TGTGCCAGCAGCTTGGCCGAGGAGACCCAGTACTTC
CDR3aa: CASSLAEETQYF

abundance: NA
d_gene: NA
v_gene: TRBV5-8
j_gene: TRBJ2-5
CDR3nt: TGTGCCAGCAGCTTGGAGCGGCCGTACTCCCAAGAGACCCAGTACTTC
CDR3aa: CASSLERPYSQETQYF

abundance: NA
d_gene: NA
v_gene: TRBV27
j_gene: TRBJ2-2
CDR3nt: TGTGCCAGCAGTTTAGCGGTGAACACCGGGGAGCTGTTTTTT
CDR3aa: CASSLAVNTGELFF

abundance: NA
d_gene: TRBD1
v_gene: TRBV19
j_gene: TRBJ2-7
CDR3nt: TGTGCCAGTAGCCCGACAGGGTCCTACGAGCAGTACTTC
CDR3aa: CASSPTGSYEQYF

abundance: once
d_gene: TRBD1
v_gene: TRBV15
j_gene: TRBJ2-2
CDR3nt: TGTGCCACCAGCAGCGGACAGGGATCGAACACCGGGGAGCTGTTTTTT
CDR3aa: CATSSGQGSNTGELFF

abundance: NA
d_gene: NA
v_gene: TRBV28
j_gene: TRBJ2-7
CDR3nt: TGTGCCAGCAGTTTGCTTGGTAATAGTCGCTACGAGCAGTACTTC
CDR3aa: CASSLLGNSRYEQYF

abundance: NA
d_gene: NA
v_gene: TRBV10-3
j_gene: TRBJ1-1
CDR3nt: TGTGCCATCAGTGAGTCGGCAGGGAGGGTAAGCACTGAAGCTTTCTTT
CDR3aa: CAISESAGRVSTEAFF

abundance: NA
d_gene: NA
v_gene: TRBV5-6
j_gene: TRBJ1-2
CDR3nt: TGTGCCAGCAGCTTGGCCAGTGTTGCGGGCGTAGGGCGGGGACATGGCTACACCTTC
CDR3aa: CASSLASVAGVGRGHGYTF

abundance: NA
d_gene: NA
v_gene: TRBV19
j_gene: TRBJ1-5
CDR3nt: TGTGCCAGTAGTATAGATTCTAAGGTGAGCCAGCATTTT
CDR3aa: CASSIDSKVSQHF

abundance: NA
d_gene: NA
v_gene: TRBV7-2
j_gene: TRBJ1-2
CDR3nt: TGTGCCAGCAGCTTAGTTACTGGCGTCAGTAGACAAATGAACTATGGCTACACCTTC
CDR3aa: CASSLVTGVSRQMNYGYTF

abundance: NA
d_gene: NA
v_gene: TRBV18
j_gene: TRBJ1-1
CDR3nt: TGTGCCAGCTCACCAGGCAGTACGAACACTGAAGCTTTCTTT
CDR3aa: CASSPGSTNTEAFF

abundance: few
d_gene: TRBD1
v_gene: TRBV5-1
j_gene: TRBJ1-1
CDR3nt: TGCGCCAGCAGCCTGGGACAGGGGGGCACTGAAGCTTTCTTT
CDR3aa: CASSLGQGGTEAFF